These 2 T cell receptor beta chains were sequenced from one sample in a study of monozygotic twins with inflammatory bowel disease. TCRdb reprocessed the 5' RACE reads and reports one entry per CDR3 protein, with no DNA. Here the sample table reports just over 300,000 distinct CDR3 sequences. The sample consisted of blood. These receptors were taken from a human donor with ulcerative colitis or Crohn's disease, or a healthy co-twin of an affected twin (not recorded which).

The chain uses TRBV6-2 or TRBV6-3 and TRBJ1-1; TCRdb's D call, TRBD1, is unchecked because there is no DNA. This CDR3 has 14 residues. The germline V gene has CDR1 MNHEY and CDR2 SVGEGT. The CDR3 sequence: CASSYGGSAFEAFF.

The rearrangement joins TRBV10-2 to TRBJ1-5. Germline assignment: CDR1 WSHSY and CDR2 SAAADI. The CDR3 consists of 16 residues. CDR3 loop: CASSDNRRNKNQPQHF.